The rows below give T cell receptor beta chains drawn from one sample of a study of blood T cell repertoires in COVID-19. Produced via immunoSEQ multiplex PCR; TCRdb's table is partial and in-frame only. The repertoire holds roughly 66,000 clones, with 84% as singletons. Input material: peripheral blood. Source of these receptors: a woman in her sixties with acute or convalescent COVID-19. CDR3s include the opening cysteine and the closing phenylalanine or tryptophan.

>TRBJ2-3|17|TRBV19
CASSPRPPGTSGGTQYF
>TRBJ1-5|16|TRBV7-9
CASSSGGQGGNQPQHF
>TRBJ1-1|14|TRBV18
CASSPPNRDTEAFF
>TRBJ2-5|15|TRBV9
CASSVQGLEGETQYF
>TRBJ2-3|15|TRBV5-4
CASSPGTGVGSTQYF
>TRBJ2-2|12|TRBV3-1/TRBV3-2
CASSHSTGELFF
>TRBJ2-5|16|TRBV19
CASSPPRGGAGETQYF
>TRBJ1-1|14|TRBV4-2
CASSQEGGLSEAFF
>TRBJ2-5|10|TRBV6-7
CASSYPLQYF
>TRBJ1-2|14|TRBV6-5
CASNQQGGNYGYTF
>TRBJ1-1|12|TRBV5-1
CASSSWTGEAFF
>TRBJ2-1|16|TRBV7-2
CASSRSGVPSYNEQFF
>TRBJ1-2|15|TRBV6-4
CASSPEAVYGYGYTF
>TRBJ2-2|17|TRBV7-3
CASSPKPRTVNTGELFF
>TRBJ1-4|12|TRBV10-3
CAIKGNGEKLFF
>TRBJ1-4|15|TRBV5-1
CASSSPDRTNEKLFF
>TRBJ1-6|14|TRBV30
CAWSGDRRNSPLHF
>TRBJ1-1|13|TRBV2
CASSQGGFTEAFF
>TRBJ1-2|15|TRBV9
CASSKGGTVDHGYTF
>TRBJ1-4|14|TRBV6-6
CASSPTGVYEKLFF
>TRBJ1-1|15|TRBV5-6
CASSLVQGGITEAFF
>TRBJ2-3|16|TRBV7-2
CASSSHRGGRADTQYF
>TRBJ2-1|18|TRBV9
CASSVAPGGAGYYNEQFF
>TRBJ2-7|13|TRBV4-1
CASSQELAGGQYF
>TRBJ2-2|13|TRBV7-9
CASSLDGTGELFF
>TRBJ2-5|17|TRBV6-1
CASSEVLRPRVDETQYF
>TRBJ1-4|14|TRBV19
CASRTAGLTEKLFF
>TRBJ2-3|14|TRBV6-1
CASSERGGGDTQYF
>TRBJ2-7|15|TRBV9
CASSALAGGSYEQYF
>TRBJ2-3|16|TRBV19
CASSILAGVGTDTQYF
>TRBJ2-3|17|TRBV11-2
CASSSGTSGGVSRTQYF
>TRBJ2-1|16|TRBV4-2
CASSQEEAGGPDEQFF
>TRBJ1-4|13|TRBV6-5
CASGDRPNEKLFF
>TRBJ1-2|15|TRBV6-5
CASSYSETETYGYTF
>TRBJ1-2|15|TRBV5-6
CASSVDRGRDYGYTF
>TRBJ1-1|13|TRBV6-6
CASGLKVNTEAFF
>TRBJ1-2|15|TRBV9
CASSVSDTANYGYTF
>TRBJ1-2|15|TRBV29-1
CSVEIGQGPNYGYTF
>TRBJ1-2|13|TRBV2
CASSPTGTHGYTF
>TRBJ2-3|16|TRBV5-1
CASSLRPGISTDTQYF
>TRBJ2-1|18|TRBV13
CASSPGLAGGRKYNEQFF
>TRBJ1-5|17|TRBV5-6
CASSLGGDGPAWQPQHF
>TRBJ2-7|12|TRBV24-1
CATAGLTYEQYF
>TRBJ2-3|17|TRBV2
CASSEGGRGRRTDTQYF
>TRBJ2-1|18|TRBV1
CTSSQDQPAGIDYNEQFF
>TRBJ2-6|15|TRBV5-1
CASSQNRAGANVLTF
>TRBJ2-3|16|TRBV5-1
CASSLWGQGSTDTQYF
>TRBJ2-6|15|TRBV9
CASSVAGSGANVLTF
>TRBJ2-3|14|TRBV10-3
CAIGTGGRTDTQYF
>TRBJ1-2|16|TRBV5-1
CASSLGLTFRAEGYTF